Listed here is a single TCR beta chain. The sample originates from a study of CD8 T cells in ankylosing spondylitis. The ends lost 5 bases at V and 3 bases at J; junction bases unmatched: 13. CDR3 length equals 16 residues. Per the germline V gene, CDR1 is DFQATT and CDR2 is SNEGSKA (reference sequence). Using its own MiXCR run on the 5' RACE reads, TCRdb lists one record per CDR3 protein. The table records roughly 180,000 distinct CDR3 sequences, approximately 10% of them present only once. The rearrangement uses TRBV20-1 and TRBJ2-5; TRBD2 matches at 9 bases. This receptor was taken from a male donor with ankylosing spondylitis or in good health (not recorded which). Sequenced: blood, either unsorted or a sorted T cell fraction (not recorded which). The CDR3 nucleotides are TGCAGTGCTGGAGGGTGGCTAGCGGGACCTAAAGAGACCCAGTACTTC. Translation: CSAGGWLAGPKETQYF.